The TCR beta chain described here comes from a study of T cell responses to AZD1222 COVID-19 vaccine. Germline V gives CDR1 SGHNT, CDR2 YYREEE (reference sequence). The CDR3 totals 15 residues. The junction had 8 bases not matched to a gene; V was cut back by 3 bases and J by 5 bases. Profiled with immunoSEQ multiplex PCR; TCRdb holds only in-frame clones, not every one. The sample has under 150,000 clones; 85% are singletons. The sequencing here drew on peripheral blood, taken 28 days after the second dose of the MenACWY control vaccine. The TCR comes from an adult who received the MenACWY meningococcal vaccine as a control. The chain joins TRBV5-4 to TRBJ2-5; 9 bases line up with TRBD1. CDR3 nucleotide sequence: TGTGCCAGCAGCTCCCGAACAGGGGGCGGGGAGACCCAGTACTTC. The encoded protein is CASSSRTGGGETQYF.